This T cell receptor (beta chain) was sequenced during a study of T cell responses to AZD1222 COVID-19 vaccine. This clone was observed a single time. Germline values: CDR1 GTSNPN, CDR2 SVGIG (reference sequence). The V gene lost 3 bases and the J gene lost 8 bases, with 13 bases spanning the gap. The length of the CDR3 is 12 residues. Using immunoSEQ multiplex PCR, the repertoire was profiled, and TCRdb retains in-frame clones only, with some absent. The data show approximately 130,000 clones, 70% to 90% seen once. The chain is built from TRBV30 and TRBJ1-2; no clear D. This receptor was taken from an adult who received the AZD1222 COVID-19 vaccine. The sequencing used peripheral blood, collected 28 days after the second AZD1222 dose. The CDR3 DNA sequence: TGTGCCTGGAGAGAGGGAGGAACCGGCTACACCTTC. It codes for CAWREGGTGYTF.